This T cell receptor beta chain was retrieved from a study of blood T cell repertoires in COVID-19. Study-wide context: The samples span acute and convalescent COVID-19 from the United States, Italy and Spain. PBMCs, B-cell-depleted T cells, or T cells were the source of the cDNA or gDNA that made up the material.

Original data processing: Amplification of reference gene primers provided the estimated nucleated cell counts. Data came from immunoSEQ multiplex PCR; TCRdb stores just in-frame clones and leaves some out. V and J calls and clone size follow that table, whereas D and trimming were derived from the DNA. The profile shows 210,000 or so clones, roughly 87% of them singletons. The ends lost 5 bases at V and 6 bases at J; junction bases unmatched: 3. Germline CDR1 is MDHEN and CDR2 is SYDVKM. The CDR3 sequence is 12 residues long. V is TRBV28 and J is TRBJ1-1; TRBD1 aligns across 7 bases. This TCR was sampled from a man in his forties or fifties with active or convalescent COVID-19. Sequencing was carried out using peripheral blood. The chain's CDR3 is CASSRQGSEAFF. The CDR3 DNA reads TGTGCCAGCAGTAGACAGGGCTCTGAAGCTTTCTTT.